This passage covers 22 T cell receptor beta chains from one sample sequenced in a study of a mutant IDH1 vaccine in newly diagnosed glioma. Which antigens these TCRs recognize remains unknown. The time point is: week 23, last vaccination. Doses comprised 300 ug of mutant IDH1 20-mer peptide each, plus topical imiquimod. Assay: immunoSEQ multiplex PCR; the TCRdb copy retains only in-frame clones and omits some. The table includes 52,000 or so clones, roughly 81% detected once. This specimen was PBMCs, taken from a glioma patient whose treatment included an IDH1 peptide vaccine. These receptors came from a woman between 40 and 50 years old with glioma. Some clones in this sample may be carry-over from other donors' samples.

This clone was picked up one time. This chain joins TRBV4-1 and TRBJ2-1; maybe TRBD1 (5 bases). Germline assignment: CDR1 MGHRA and CDR2 YSYEKL. The CDR3 sequence is 14 residues long. V lost 4 bases and J lost 6, with 13 bases in between. CDR3 amino acids: CASSPIDRPNEQFF. CDR3 coding DNA: TGCGCCAGCAGCCCAATAGACAGACCCAATGAGCAGTTCTTC.

J is TRBJ2-2 and V is TRBV7-9, with no clear D. In germline, CDR1 is SEHNR, CDR2 FQNEAQ (reference sequence). The CDR3 has 16 residues. The V and J ends lost 5 bases and 6 bases respectively, with 19 bases between them. The CDR3, as DNA: TGTGCCAGCAGCCCATTTCCGGGCCTAAACGCCGGGGAGCTGTTTTTT. It codes for CASSPFPGLNAGELFF.

The chain links TRBV5-1 to TRBJ1-1, with 9 bases fitting TRBD1. CDR1 and CDR2 (germline): SGHRS, YFSETQ. The CDR3 totals 16 residues. V lost 0 bases, J lost 5 bases, and 8 bases stayed unmatched. CDR3 in amino acids: CASSLVTGGRWTEAFF. CDR3 bases: TGCGCCAGCAGCTTGGTTACAGGGGGCAGATGGACTGAAGCTTTCTTT.

The count of this clone is one. The chain links TRBV20-1 to TRBJ2-3; D gene uncertain. Germline lookup yields CDR1 DFQATT and CDR2 SNEGSKA (reference sequence). With 7 bases removed from V and 1 base from J, the gap between germline ends came to 6 bases. The CDR3 runs to 11 residues. The CDR3 reads CSGQGTDTQYF. The CDR3, as DNA: TGCAGTGGCCAGGGCACAGATACGCAGTATTTT.

This clone has just one count. V usage is TRBV5-1 and J usage is TRBJ2-1; 10 bases are shared with TRBD2. Trimming took 0 bases from V and 7 from J; bases not matched to a gene: 4. The CDR3 is 15 amino acids. Germline V gene lookup returns CDR1 SGHRS and CDR2 YFSETQ. The DNA of the CDR3 is TGCGCCAGCAGCTTGGTAGCGGGGGGTCGAAATGAGCAGTTCTTC. It translates to CASSLVAGGRNEQFF. The full variable domain, rest sourced from reference TRBV5-1 and TRBJ2-1, is KAGVTQTPRYLIKTRGQQVTLSCSPISGHRSVSWYQQTPGQGLQFLFEYFSETQRNKGNFPGRFSGRQFSNSRSEMNVSTLELGDSALYLCASSLVAGGRNEQFFGPGTRLTVL.

The gene calls are TRBV19 and TRBJ2-1; tentative D call: TRBD2 (5 bases). Trimming removed 1 base at V and 7 bases at J, with 17 bases between. CDR3 length: 16 amino acids. Looked up from germline, CDR1 is LNHDA and CDR2 is SQIVND (reference sequence). As DNA, the CDR3 is TGTGCCAGTAGTATAGGAGGGTTAGGTCGTAGGAATGAGCAGTTCTTC. It encodes CASSIGGLGRRNEQFF.

This clone was counted only a few times. The gene calls are TRBV30 and TRBJ2-1; 10 bases fit TRBD1. This CDR3 spans 14 amino acids. Trimming took 5 bases from V and 4 from J; bases not matched to a gene: 5. The germline V gene has CDR1 GTSNPN and CDR2 SVGIG (reference sequence). CDR3 protein: CAWETGQGYNEQFF. CDR3 DNA: TGTGCCTGGGAAACGGGACAGGGGTACAATGAGCAGTTCTTC.

V is TRBV6-5 and J is TRBJ1-4, with D perhaps TRBD1 (5 bases). This CDR3 has 14 amino acids. Trimming cost V 6 bases and J 8 bases, with 16 bases left between them. Germline V gives CDR1 MNHEY, CDR2 SVGAGI. The CDR3 loop reads CASRLPGLGEKLFF. The CDR3 DNA reads as TGTGCCAGCAGATTACCGGGACTAGGCGAAAAACTGTTTTTT.

CDR3 in DNA: TGTGCCAGCAGATTTGACGGACGGAGGAATTCACCCCTCCACTTT. It codes for CASRFDGRRNSPLHF. The gene calls are TRBV5-6 and TRBJ1-6; D is unresolved. Trimming pared 5 bases from V and 7 bases from J, leaving 16 bases between. CDR1 is SGHDT, CDR2 YYEEEE, per germline. The CDR3 length is 15 residues.

The V gene is TRBV10-2, the J gene TRBJ2-7, with 9 bases fitting TRBD1. Per the germline V gene, CDR1 is WSHSY and CDR2 is SAAADI. The CDR3 consists of 13 residues. With V trimmed by 6 bases and J by 3 bases, 3 bases remained unmatched. CDR3 DNA sequence: TGCGCCAGCAGGCCGGGACAGGGCTACGAGCAGTACTTC. Translating gives CASRPGQGYEQYF.

This clone appeared a few times. The chain joins TRBV18 to TRBJ1-1; D uncertain. V was clipped by 6 bases and J by 3 bases, with 8 bases between them. The CDR3 has 12 residues. Per germline, CDR1 KGHSH and CDR2 LQKENI. The DNA for the CDR3 is TGTGCCAGCTCCGGAGAGCACACTGAAGCTTTCTTT. This sequence encodes CASSGEHTEAFF.

The chain carries TRBV5-1 and TRBJ2-2, with no clear D. Germline CDR1 is SGHRS and CDR2 is YFSETQ. The CDR3 has 15 amino acids. V was shortened by 5 bases and J by 5 bases, with 16 bases between the two germline ends. The CDR3 loop is CASRSQGRITGELFF. The CDR3 DNA reads as TGCGCCAGCAGATCTCAAGGTCGGATTACCGGGGAGCTGTTTTTT.

The J gene is TRBJ1-3, the V gene TRBV5-1, with 7 bases that match TRBD1. The trim removed 4 bases at V and 4 bases at J, leaving 11 bases unmatched. From germline, CDR1 is SGHRS and CDR2 YFSETQ. The CDR3 is made up of 16 amino acids. CDR3 loop: CASSLGQEAFGNTIYF. CDR3 in DNA: TGCGCCAGCAGCCTTGGACAGGAGGCGTTCGGAAACACCATATATTTT. Based on the CDR3 plus reference TRBV5-1 and TRBJ1-3, the full variable domain is KAGVTQTPRYLIKTRGQQVTLSCSPISGHRSVSWYQQTPGQGLQFLFEYFSETQRNKGNFPGRFSGRQFSNSRSEMNVSTLELGDSALYLCASSLGQEAFGNTIYFGEGSWLTVV.

The chain employs TRBV30 and TRBJ1-6; no reliable D call. Deletions cut 0 bases from V and 10 bases from J, with 10 bases between. In germline, CDR1 is GTSNPN, CDR2 SVGIG (reference sequence). The CDR3 consists of 13 residues. Here the CDR3 reads CAWSVDTGSPLHF. The CDR3 DNA follows: TGTGCCTGGAGTGTAGATACCGGATCACCCCTCCACTTT.

The rearrangement uses TRBV10-3 and TRBJ1-6; 10 bases line up with TRBD1. The CDR3 has 15 residues. Germline loops: CDR1 ENHRY, CDR2 SYGVKD. With V trimmed by 6 bases and J by 7 bases, 6 bases remained unmatched. CDR3: CAIRETGGGNSPLHF. CDR3 nucleotide sequence: TGTGCCATCAGGGAGACAGGGGGCGGAAATTCACCCCTCCACTTT.

This chain uses TRBV5-4 with TRBJ2-1; 7 bases are a match to TRBD1. The germline gives CDR1 SGHNT, CDR2 YYREEE (reference sequence). The CDR3 runs 14 residues. Losses at the gene ends were 9 bases for V and 2 bases for J; bases not matched to a gene: 8. CDR3 sequence (DNA): TGTGCCACCCTCCCCGGGACAGCCTACAATGAGCAGTTCTTC. This sequence encodes CATLPGTAYNEQFF. The entire variable domain, with the rest obtained from reference TRBV5-4 and TRBJ2-1, is as follows: ETGVTQSPTHLIKTRGQQVTLRCSSQSGHNTVSWYQQALGQGPQFIFQYYREEENGRGNFPPRFSGLQFPNYSSELNVNALELDDSALYLCATLPGTAYNEQFFGPGTRLTVL.

The rearrangement joins TRBV10-3 to TRBJ2-2; D unclear. Trimming took off 10 bases at V and 6 bases at J, with 6 bases between the two ends. This CDR3 contains 10 residues. The germline V gene has CDR1 ENHRY and CDR2 SYGVKD. CDR3 protein: CATGPGELFF. For the CDR3, the DNA is TGTGCCACCGGCCCCGGGGAGCTGTTTTTT.

The chain employs TRBV5-6 and TRBJ2-3; D possibly corresponds to TRBD1 (5 bases). Germline-derived CDR1 and CDR2 are SGHDT and YYEEEE. The length of the CDR3 is 15 residues. V lost 3 bases to trimming and J lost 0 bases, with 11 bases between them. In nucleotides, the CDR3 is TGTGCCAGCAGCTCCGACAGAACTAGCACAGATACGCAGTATTTT. As protein: CASSSDRTSTDTQYF.

Here the CDR3 reads CASIGPGRDNEQFF. For the CDR3, the DNA is TGTGCCAGCATCGGACCGGGTAGGGACAATGAGCAGTTCTTC. This chain joins TRBV6-6 and TRBJ2-1; D gene ambiguous. Germline loops: CDR1 MNHNY, CDR2 SVGAGI (reference sequence). This CDR3 is built from 14 residues. V was trimmed by 7 bases and J by 5 bases, leaving 15 bases between them.

The J gene is TRBJ2-1, the V gene TRBV10-3; a possible D gene is TRBD1 (6 bases). The V end was cut by 8 bases, the J end by 3 bases, with 11 bases between. In germline, CDR1 is ENHRY, CDR2 SYGVKD. This CDR3 contains 13 residues. The CDR3 loop is CAIQDRYYNEQFF. In DNA, the CDR3 is TGTGCCATCCAGGACAGATACTACAATGAGCAGTTCTTC.

V usage is TRBV30 and J usage is TRBJ2-3, with 9 bases lining up with TRBD2. Germline CDR1 is GTSNPN and CDR2 is SVGIG (reference sequence). This CDR3 spans 14 amino acids. After removal of 6 bases from V and 6 bases from J, the junction contained 10 bases not matched to a gene. Here the CDR3 DNA reads TGTGCCTGTCCCCTGGGACTAGCAGTGGATACGCAGTATTTT. Translation gives CACPLGLAVDTQYF.

This rearrangement joins TRBV6-5 to TRBJ1-1; D gene uncertain. The CDR3 extends over 14 amino acids. Germline CDR1 reads MNHEY; CDR2 reads SVGAGI. Trimming removed 6 bases at V and 4 bases at J, with 15 bases between. The CDR3 sequence: CASRGIGRSTEAFF. The CDR3 DNA follows: TGTGCCAGCAGAGGAATAGGACGGAGCACTGAAGCTTTCTTT.